The sample holds many counts of the clone carrying this T cell receptor (beta chain). The CDR3 length is 16 residues. The V segment lost 0 bases and the J segment 6 bases; nucleotides outside the gene matches: 7. This entry comes from a study of T cells after yellow fever vaccination. Production of TCR cDNA was by 5'RACE template switching, which also added a universal primer site and UMIs. MiXCR, applied by TCRdb to the 5' RACE reads, yields one record per CDR3 protein. Here the sample spans 100,000 to 150,000 distinct CDR3 sequences, about 7.8% being singletons. The sample in question was CD4+ T cells sorted from PBMCs, obtained about 49 days after the first yellow fever vaccination. The chain employs TRBV12-3 or TRBV12-4 and TRBJ2-3; TRBD2 aligns across 9 bases. This receptor was identified in a man younger than 30 who received the YFV17D yellow fever vaccine. CDR3: CASSLAIAGVADTQYF. In DNA form, the CDR3 reads TGTGCCAGCAGTTTAGCTATAGCGGGGGTGGCGGATACGCAGTATTTT.